These 6 T cell receptor beta chains originate from one sample sequenced in a study of glioma-infiltrating T cells after dendritic cell vaccination. Here immunoSEQ multiplex PCR was the method, and the copy in TCRdb shows in-frame clones only, minus some. The sample lists approximately 64,000 clones; around 86% were seen once. This material consisted of blood, taken before dendritic cell vaccination. These receptors originate from a human donor with glioblastoma.

The chain is built from TRBV5-6 and TRBJ1-5, with D maybe TRBD1 (5 bases). The length of the CDR3 is 12 residues. The V end was cut by 4 bases, the J end by 4 bases, with 6 bases between. Per germline, CDR1 SGHDT and CDR2 YYEEEE. The CDR3 here is CASSRGNQPQHF. CDR3 sequence (DNA): TGTGCCAGCAGCAGGGGAAATCAGCCCCAGCATTTT.

The chain is built from TRBV6-5 and TRBJ2-1; TRBD2 aligns across 13 bases. The CDR3 totals 15 residues. Germline CDR1 and CDR2: MNHEY and SVGAGI. J was trimmed by 8 bases and V by 2 bases; bases with no gene match: 3. The CDR3 nucleotides read TGTGCCAGCAGTTACGGGACTAGCGGGGAATATGAGCAGTTCTTC. This codes for CASSYGTSGEYEQFF.

The J gene is TRBJ2-3, the V gene TRBV5-1; 7 bases fit TRBD1. The J segment lost 0 bases and the V segment lost 0 bases, leaving 7 bases of the junction unmatched. This CDR3 is 17 amino acids long. Germline V gene data show CDR1 as SGHRS and CDR2 as YFSETQ. The CDR3 region is CASSLAPGQPSTDTQYF. The CDR3 DNA reads TGCGCCAGCAGCTTGGCCCCGGGACAGCCCAGCACAGATACGCAGTATTTT.

In its sample, this clone was seen a few times. V is TRBV28 and J is TRBJ2-5; D is possibly TRBD2 (6 bases). V was clipped by 3 bases and J by 2 bases, with 22 bases between them. CDR1 MDHEN and CDR2 SYDVKM come from the germline V gene. The CDR3 length is 18 residues. The CDR3 loop is CASSFPRGDRIEQETQYF. DNA for the CDR3: TGTGCCAGCAGTTTTCCCCGCGGGGATAGGATCGAACAAGAGACCCAGTACTTC.

This chain joins TRBV5-1 and TRBJ2-1, with a possible D match to TRBD2 (6 bases). CDR3 size: 16 residues. Germline CDR1 reads SGHRS; CDR2 reads YFSETQ. Trimming left V 2 bases short and J 0 bases short, with 12 bases between. The CDR3 DNA follows: TGCGCCAGCAGCTTTGGCGGGGCCCCCTCCTACAATGAGCAGTTCTTC. This encodes CASSFGGAPSYNEQFF.

The rearrangement joins TRBV11-1 to TRBJ2-5; 8 bases are a match to TRBD2. Germline V CDR1 and CDR2: SGHAT, FQDESV (reference sequence). The CDR3 runs 14 residues. J lost 1 base, V lost 5 bases, and 3 bases had no gene match. CDR3 in amino acids: CASSPGGPQETQYF. Here the CDR3 DNA reads TGTGCCAGCAGCCCGGGGGGGCCCCAAGAGACCCAGTACTTC.